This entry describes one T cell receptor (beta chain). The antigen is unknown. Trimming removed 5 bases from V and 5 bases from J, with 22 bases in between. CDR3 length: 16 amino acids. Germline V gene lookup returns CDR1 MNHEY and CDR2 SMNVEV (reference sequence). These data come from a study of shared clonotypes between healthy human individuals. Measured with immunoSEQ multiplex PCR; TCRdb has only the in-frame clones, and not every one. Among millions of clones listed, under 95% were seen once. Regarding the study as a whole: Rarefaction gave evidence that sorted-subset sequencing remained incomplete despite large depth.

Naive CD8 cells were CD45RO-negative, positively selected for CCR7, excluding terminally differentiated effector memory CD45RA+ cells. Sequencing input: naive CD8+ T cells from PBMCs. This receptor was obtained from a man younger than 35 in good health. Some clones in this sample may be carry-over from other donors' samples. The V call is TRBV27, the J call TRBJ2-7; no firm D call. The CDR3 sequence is CASSPSTGEVSDEQYF. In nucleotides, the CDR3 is TGTGCCAGCAGTCCATCGACGGGCGAAGTCAGCGACGAGCAGTACTTC.